This TCR beta chain derives from a study of shared clonotypes between healthy human individuals. Points from the study as a whole: The genetic and exposure-history diversity represented was limited by few donors. For naive CD4 cells, approximately 4.8% of clonotypes were shared across a handful of donors. Against clonotypes common to all four donors, non-shared ones had lower generation probabilities.

Notes on this clone: Its antigen remains unknown.

Profiled with immunoSEQ multiplex PCR; TCRdb holds only in-frame clones, not every one. The table lists some 380,000 clones, about 96% of them singletons. Trimming took 1 base from V and 3 from J; bases not matched to a gene: 3. Germline V lookup: CDR1 SGHTA, CDR2 FQGNSA. CDR3 length equals 14 residues. Specimen: memory CD8+ T cells sorted from blood. Stated subset: CD45RO+ cells pooled with CCR7-negative TemRA cells. The rearrangement joins TRBV7-2 to TRBJ2-7; TRBD2 matches at 7 bases. The receptor comes from a man aged 30 to 45 in good health. Here the CDR3 reads CASSLVWTSYEQYF. As DNA, the CDR3 is TGTGCCAGCAGCTTAGTCTGGACTAGCTACGAGCAGTACTTC.